The present T cell receptor (beta chain) was sequenced within a study of Graves' ophthalmopathy and Graves' hyperthyroidism. Ophthalmopathy-affected donors exhibited moderate-to-severe activity, CAS ≥3, NOSPECS ≥4, and duration under 3 months. It was from 9.5 to 10 ml of fresh peripheral blood that the PBMCs came. Amplification of TCR beta CDR3 regions used RNA transcripts. First-round RT-PCR used HTBI primers; second-round multiplex PCR followed. TCRdb redid the calling of the multiplex PCR reads with MiXCR, one entry per CDR3 protein. Of 200,000 to 300,000 distinct CDR3 sequences in the sample, around 50% were seen once. On this clonotype: Its antigen is undetermined.

Points from the study as a whole: Ophthalmopathy progression predictions by the model showed 72.22% specificity and 70.59% sensitivity. Blood also carried most expanded thyroid clonotypes exceeding 0.001 frequency.

V was cut by 5 bases and J by 9 bases, with 7 bases left in between. From germline, CDR1 is DFQATT and CDR2 SNEGSKA (reference sequence). The CDR3 is 10 residues long. V is TRBV20-1 and J is TRBJ2-2; D uncertain. The sequence was obtained from an adult man with Graves' ophthalmopathy. The specimen sequenced was peripheral blood. CDR3 amino acids: CSASPRELFF. The CDR3 nucleotides read TGCAGTGCTTCACCCAGGGAGCTGTTTTTT.